Listed below are T cell receptor beta chains from one sample, sequenced in a study of cytomegalovirus exposure and HLA in healthy donors. TCRdb keeps only in-frame clones here, not all; method: immunoSEQ multiplex PCR. The sample includes about 130,000 clones, roughly 70% of them seen just once. The sequencing input was PBMCs. The origin of the receptors is a man aged 50 to 59 in good health and CMV-seropositive. Both conserved end residues are part of each CDR3. D genes are given only for firm matches. Clone size is stated in some rows and not others, as once, few, many or a class when expanded.

J gene	clone size	D gene	V gene	CDR3 DNA	CDR3 protein
TRBJ2-2	NA	TRBD2	TRBV19	TGTGCCAGTAGTATCCCCTTAGCGGGAGGCGTTTACACCGGGGAGCTGTTTTTT	CASSIPLAGGVYTGELFF
TRBJ1-4	NA	NA	TRBV29-1	TGCAGCGTTGATGGGGGGAGTGAAAAACTGTTTTTT	CSVDGGSEKLFF
TRBJ2-2	NA	TRBD2	TRBV4-1	TGCGCCAGCGGGGGTAGCGGGGGAAACACCGGGGAGCTGTTTTTT	CASGGSGGNTGELFF
TRBJ1-1	NA	TRBD1	TRBV11-3	TGTGCCAGCAGCTTTGGACAGGGAGCGACGATTGGCGCTGAAGCTTTCTTT	CASSFGQGATIGAEAFF
TRBJ2-4	NA	TRBD2	TRBV11-2	TGTGCCAGCAGCAGGACTAGCGGGAGAACCGTAACCAAAAACATTCAGTACTTC	CASSRTSGRTVTKNIQYF
TRBJ1-5	NA	NA	TRBV19	TGTGCCAGTACTCTGGGGGCAAGCCAGCCCCAGCATTTT	CASTLGASQPQHF
TRBJ2-5	once	TRBD2	TRBV10-1	TGCGCCAGCAGTCCGGGACTAGCGGTCCACGGGCCCCAAGAGACCCAGTACTTC	CASSPGLAVHGPQETQYF
TRBJ1-3	NA	NA	TRBV18	TGTGCCAGCTCACCTCGGGTGCGGGAGCCTGGAAACACCATATATTTT	CASSPRVREPGNTIYF
TRBJ1-5	NA	NA	TRBV7-2	TGTGCCAGCAGCCTCACAGGTTTTAGCAATCAGCCCCAGCATTTT	CASSLTGFSNQPQHF
TRBJ2-5	NA	TRBD1	TRBV2	TGTGCCAGCAGTGACAGGGGGCAGACAAGCACCCAAGAGACCCAGTACTTC	CASSDRGQTSTQETQYF
TRBJ1-6	NA	NA	TRBV18	TGTGCCAGCTCACCAGTGGCAGCGTATAATTCACCCCTCCACTTT	CASSPVAAYNSPLHF
TRBJ2-5	NA	NA	TRBV7-7	TGTGCTAGCAGCTTAGAAGGGGCCCAAGAGACCCAGTACTTC	CASSLEGAQETQYF
TRBJ1-4	NA	NA	TRBV6-5	TGTGCCAGCAGTTACTCGATCAACGAACGGGAAAAACTGTTTTTT	CASSYSINEREKLFF